The 13 T cell receptor beta chains reported below all come from one sample, sequenced in a study of OX40 agonist ivuxolimab in advanced cancers. The protocol was immunoSEQ multiplex PCR, while the TCRdb copy is restricted to in-frame clones and leaves out a portion. This table holds more than 55,000 clones, 70% to 85% found once. The sequences come from CD4+ or CD8+ T cells sorted from blood, collected in a trial of the OX40 agonist ivuxolimab. The source is an adult with an advanced solid tumor such as melanoma, head and neck, liver or kidney cancer.

By sample fraction, this clone is medium-sized. This rearrangement joins TRBV7-2 to TRBJ2-2; 7 nucleotides align to TRBD2. Trimming removed 6 bases from V and 5 bases from J; junction bases left unmatched: 9. Germline CDR1 and CDR2: SGHTA and FQGNSA. This CDR3 region has 15 residues. The CDR3 DNA sequence: TGTGCCAGCAGTAGGAGTCGGCGGGGGACCGGGGAGCTGTTTTTT. Its translation is CASSRSRRGTGELFF. The entire variable domain, with the rest obtained from reference TRBV7-2 and TRBJ2-2, is as follows: GAGVSQSPSNKVTEKGKDVELRCDPISGHTALYWYRQSLGQGLEFLIYFQGNSAPDKSGLPSDRFSAERTGGSVSTLTIQRTQQEDSAVYLCASSRSRRGTGELFFGEGSRLTVL.

This clone showed up just a few times. The chain has TRBV28 and TRBJ1-3; D is perhaps TRBD1 (6 bases). The CDR3 has 16 residues. Trimming took off 4 bases at V and 4 bases at J, with 17 bases between the two ends. Germline lookup yields CDR1 MDHEN and CDR2 SYDVKM. The CDR3 region has the DNA TGTGCCAGCAGTTGGTCGGGCGGGGGCGCGGGAAACACCATATATTTT. Residues: CASSWSGGGAGNTIYF.

The rearrangement joins TRBV28 to TRBJ2-1; D perhaps matches TRBD2 (5 bases). The CDR3 sequence is 14 residues long. The V end was cut by 7 bases, the J end by 0 bases, with 10 bases between. Germline CDR1 and CDR2: MDHEN and SYDVKM. The CDR3 coding sequence is TGTGCCAGCAACCAGCGGAACTCCTACAATGAGCAGTTCTTC. Its translation: CASNQRNSYNEQFF.

The chain employs TRBV10-3 and TRBJ2-7; D is undetermined. This CDR3 region has 13 residues. The V end lost 3 bases, the J end lost 0 bases, and 6 bases lay between the germline ends. Looked up from germline, CDR1 is ENHRY and CDR2 is SYGVKD. This CDR3 is CAISERTSYEQYF. The CDR3 nucleotides read TGTGCCATCAGTGAAAGGACCTCCTACGAGCAGTACTTC.

V and J are TRBV14 and TRBJ1-3; D unclear. The ends were cut back, 3 bases at V and 0 bases at J, with 24 bases in the middle. The CDR3 has 20 amino acids. The germline CDR1 and CDR2 sequences are SGHDN and FVKESK. The CDR3 protein is CASSQRWDLSPRLSGNTIYF. The CDR3 nucleotides are TGTGCCAGCAGCCAGAGATGGGATCTGTCCCCCCGACTCTCTGGAAACACCATATATTTT.

The V and J genes are TRBV4-3 and TRBJ1-3, with D perhaps TRBD1 (5 bases). The CDR3 sequence is 16 residues long. CDR1 LGHNA and CDR2 YSLEER come from the germline V gene. The V gene lost 0 bases and the J gene lost 2 bases, with 11 bases spanning the gap. CDR3 in DNA: TGCGCCAGCAGCCAAGATGGGGGGGGTACTGGAAACACCATATATTTT. Encoded protein: CASSQDGGGTGNTIYF.

CDR3 loop: CASKGGTHNTGELFF. The DNA of the CDR3 is TGTGCCAGCAAAGGGGGGACACACAACACCGGGGAGCTGTTTTTT. The chain recombines TRBV2 with TRBJ2-2; D could derive from TRBD1 or TRBD2 (6 bases each). Trimming took off 7 bases at V and 2 bases at J, with 14 bases between the two ends. CDR3 length: 15 amino acids. CDR1 is SNHLY and CDR2 is FYNNEI in the germline V gene.

This clone appeared a single time. The gene calls are TRBV4-1 and TRBJ1-3; tentatively, D is TRBD1 (6 bases). Trimming took off 2 bases at V and 2 bases at J, with 10 bases between the two ends. The CDR3 has 15 residues. CDR1 MGHRA and CDR2 YSYEKL come from the germline V gene. CDR3: CASSQKRTAGNTIYF. The DNA for the CDR3 is TGCGCCAGCAGCCAAAAAAGGACAGCTGGAAACACCATATATTTT.

This rearrangement joins TRBV18 to TRBJ2-5; D uncertain. CDR3 length equals 12 residues. The ends were cut back, 1 base at V and 5 bases at J, with 5 bases in the middle. Germline V lookup: CDR1 KGHSH, CDR2 LQKENI. The CDR3 sequence: CASSPRMETQYF. The CDR3 DNA sequence: TGTGCCAGCTCACCACGGATGGAGACCCAGTACTTC.

A word on this clone: An end of the junction differs from the germline gene, which may be a read error. This chain links TRBV7-2 with TRBJ2-5; 10 positions match TRBD2. Germline V gene lookup returns CDR1 SGHTA and CDR2 FQGNSA. The CDR3 has 17 amino acids. The CDR3, as DNA: TGTGCCAGCAGCCTAGCTTGGACAGCGGGGGGGCTAGAGACCCAGTACTTC. It encodes CASSLAWTAGGLETQYF.

This chain connects TRBV10-3 to TRBJ2-7; the match to TRBD2 covers 10 bases. Germline CDR1 ENHRY, CDR2 SYGVKD. The CDR3 runs 13 residues. Trimming took 3 bases from V and 5 from J; bases not matched to a gene: 1. The CDR3 is CAISDGLADEQYF. The CDR3 DNA is TGTGCCATCAGTGACGGACTAGCGGACGAGCAGTACTTC.

V gene TRBV12-2 combines with J gene TRBJ2-2; TRBD2, the table's D call, lacks a check against the DNA. TRBV12-2 corresponds to a pseudogene. This CDR3 is 17 amino acids long. Here the CDR3 reads CASRLVAGGPNTGELFF. In DNA form, the CDR3 reads TGTGCAAGTCGCTTAGTAGCGGGGGGGCCGAACACCGGGGAGCTGTTTTTT.

A few counts support this clone. J is TRBJ1-2 and V is TRBV11-2; TRBD1 is a possible D gene (6 bases). The CDR3 sequence is 13 residues long. Trimming removed 5 bases at V and 7 bases at J, with 14 bases between. CDR1 SGHAT and CDR2 FQNNGV come from the germline V gene. Here the CDR3 reads CASSRTGSGGYTF. The CDR3, as DNA: TGTGCCAGCAGCCGTACAGGGTCGGGTGGCTACACCTTC. The whole variable domain, filled in from reference TRBV11-2 and TRBJ1-2, reads EAGVAQSPRYKIIEKRQSVAFWCNPISGHATLYWYQQILGQGPKLLIQFQNNGVVDDSQLPKDRFSAERLKGVDSTLKIQPAKLEDSAVYLCASSRTGSGGYTFGSGTRLTVV.